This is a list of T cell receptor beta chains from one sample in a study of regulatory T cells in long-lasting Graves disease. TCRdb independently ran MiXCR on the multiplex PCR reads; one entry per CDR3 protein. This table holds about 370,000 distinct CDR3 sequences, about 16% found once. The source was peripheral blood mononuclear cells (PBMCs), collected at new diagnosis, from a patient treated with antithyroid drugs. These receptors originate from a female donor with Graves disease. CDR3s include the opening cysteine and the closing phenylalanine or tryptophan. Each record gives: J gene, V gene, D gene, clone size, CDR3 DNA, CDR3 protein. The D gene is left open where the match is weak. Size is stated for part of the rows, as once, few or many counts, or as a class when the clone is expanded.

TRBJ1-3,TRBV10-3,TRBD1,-,TGTGCCATCAGTGCTAACACCGGGACAGGGGGCCGAAACACCATATATTTT,CAISANTGTGGRNTIYF
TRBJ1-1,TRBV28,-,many,TGTGCCAGCAGTTTATTGCGGGGAGGGGTCAGTGAAGCTTTCTTT,CASSLLRGGVSEAFF
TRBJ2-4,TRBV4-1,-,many,TGCGCCAGCAGCCAAGAGGGGGGCGGCCAGCGGTGGGTTCAGTACTTC,CASSQEGGGQRWVQYF
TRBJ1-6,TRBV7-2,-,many,TGTGCCAGCAGCTTACCAGGGGCGCGTGGTTCACCCCTCCACTTT,CASSLPGARGSPLHF
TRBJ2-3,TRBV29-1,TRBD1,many,TGCAGCGTAAGGACAGGGGCTAGCACAGATACGCAGTATTTT,CSVRTGASTDTQYF
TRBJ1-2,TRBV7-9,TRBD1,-,TGTGCCAGCAGCCTCGCTCGGGACAGGACGTACGGCTACACCTTC,CASSLARDRTYGYTF
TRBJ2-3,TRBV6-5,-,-,TGTGCCAGCAGTTACATCATCACAGATACGCAGTATTTT,CASSYIITDTQYF
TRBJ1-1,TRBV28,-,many,TGTGCCAGCAGTATCCGCCAAGGGGGGCGGGAAGATACTGAAGCTTTCTTT,CASSIRQGGREDTEAFF
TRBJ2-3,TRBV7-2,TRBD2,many,TGTGCCAGCAGCTTGGACGATAGCCTAAGCGGGAGGGCCTGGACAGATACGCAGTATTTT,CASSLDDSLSGRAWTDTQYF
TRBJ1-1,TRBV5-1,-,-,TGCGCCAGCAGCTTGTTAGGGGGGCGAAACACTGAAGCTTTCTTT,CASSLLGGRNTEAFF
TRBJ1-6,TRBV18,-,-,TGTGCCAGCTCACCGAGGTTACACTCCTATAATTCACCCCTCCACTTT,CASSPRLHSYNSPLHF
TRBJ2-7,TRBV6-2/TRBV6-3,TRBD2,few,TGTGCCAGCAGTTCAGGGACTAGGAGCGGGGTGCGGCAGTACTTC,CASSSGTRSGVRQYF
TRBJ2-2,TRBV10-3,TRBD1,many,TGTGCCATCAGTGATCTAGTAAGGCGTACAGGGGAGCGCACCGGGGAGCTGTTTTTT,CAISDLVRRTGERTGELFF
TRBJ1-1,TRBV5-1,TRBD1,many,TGCGCCAGTTACCCGGGACAGGGGAACACTGAAGCTTTCTTT,CASYPGQGNTEAFF
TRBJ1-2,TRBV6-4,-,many,TGTGCCAGCAGTGACCGGGCAGTGAAGTCCTATGGCTACACCTTC,CASSDRAVKSYGYTF
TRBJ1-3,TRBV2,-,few,TGTGCCAGCAGTGAAAACCTAGCATCTGGAAACACCATATATTTT,CASSENLASGNTIYF
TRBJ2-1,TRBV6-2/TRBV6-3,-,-,TGTGCCAGCAGCGCTGACGGCAGAATATACAATGAGCAGTTCTTC,CASSADGRIYNEQFF
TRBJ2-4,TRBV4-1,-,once,TGCGCCAGCAGCCAATTTGGAGAGATTCAGTACTTC,CASSQFGEIQYF
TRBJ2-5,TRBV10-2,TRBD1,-,TGCGCCAGCAGCTACCAGGGGGCTTATGAGACCCAGTACTTC,CASSYQGAYETQYF
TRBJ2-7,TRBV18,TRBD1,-,TGTGCCAGCTCGCTAGGGGGCCGGTTGGACGAGCAGTACTTC,CASSLGGRLDEQYF
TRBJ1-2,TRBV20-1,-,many,TGCAGTGCACCTATCCCAGGGGGCTACACCTTC,CSAPIPGGYTF
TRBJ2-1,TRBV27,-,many,TGTGCCAGCAGCCGTAGCGGTTACAATGAGCAGTTCTTC,CASSRSGYNEQFF
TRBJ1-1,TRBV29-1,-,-,TGCAGCGTTGAAGGCCGCATGAACACTGAAGCTTTCTTT,CSVEGRMNTEAFF
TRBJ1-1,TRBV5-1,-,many,TGCGCCAGCAGCCCCTCCCAGGGCGCGAACACTGAAGCTTTCTTT,CASSPSQGANTEAFF
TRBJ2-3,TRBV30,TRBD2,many,TGTGCCTGGAGTGGTGGAGGGAGGGCCCCAGATACGCAGTATTTT,CAWSGGGRAPDTQYF
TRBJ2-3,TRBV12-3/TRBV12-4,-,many,TGTGCCAGCAGTTCCGGTGTCACAGATACGCAGTATTTT,CASSSGVTDTQYF
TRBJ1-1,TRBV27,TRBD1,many,TGTGCCAGCAGTTTCGTCCCGGGACAGTCGGAAGCTTTCTTT,CASSFVPGQSEAFF
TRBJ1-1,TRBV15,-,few,TGTGCCACCAGCAGAGAACCAGGGACTTTCTGGCCCCAAGCTTTCTTT,CATSREPGTFWPQAFF
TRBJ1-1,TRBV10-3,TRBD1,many,TGTGCCATCAGCAATGACAGGGTGGGGATGAACACTGAAGCTTTCTTT,CAISNDRVGMNTEAFF